These 20 T cell receptor beta chains originate from one sample sequenced in a study of T cell changes during pregnancy in multiple sclerosis. Sequencing was performed with immunoSEQ multiplex PCR; in TCRdb, only in-frame clones are kept and a portion is missing. This sample has 45,000 or so clones, with around 96% found just once. The sequences come from peripheral blood, collected in the second trimester of pregnancy. The source is a female donor with multiple sclerosis, enrolled in a pregnancy study.

This clone was seen once. This chain links TRBV27 with TRBJ1-1; D is unresolved. V was trimmed by 3 bases and J by 4 bases, leaving 9 bases between them. This CDR3 has 13 residues. Per the germline V gene, CDR1 is MNHEY and CDR2 is SMNVEV (reference sequence). The CDR3 loop reads CASSLQRGTEAFF. The CDR3 coding sequence is TGTGCCAGCAGTTTGCAGCGGGGCACTGAAGCTTTCTTT.

The chain carries TRBV6-1 and TRBJ1-1; D unclear. Looked up from germline, CDR1 is MNHNS and CDR2 is SASEGT. CDR3 length: 13 amino acids. V was pared by 0 bases and J by 4 bases, with 6 bases between. The CDR3 DNA is TGTGCCAGCAGTGAAGCGCGGGGCACTGAAGCTTTCTTT. Translated, it gives CASSEARGTEAFF.

This chain links TRBV10-2 with TRBJ2-7; D remains ambiguous. The V and J ends lost 4 bases and 1 base respectively, with 8 bases between them. CDR1 and CDR2 (germline): WSHSY, SAAADI. This CDR3 is built from 13 residues. CDR3 protein: CASSALASYEQYF. The CDR3 coding sequence is TGCGCCAGCAGTGCCTTAGCTTCCTACGAGCAGTACTTC.

This chain connects TRBV2 to TRBJ2-3; the match to TRBD1 covers 8 bases. The V gene's germline CDR1 is SNHLY and CDR2 FYNNEI. Unmatched junction bases numbered 4, after V lost 1 base and J lost 4 bases. The CDR3 runs 15 residues. The CDR3 here is CASSEDRGNADTQYF. Written as DNA, the CDR3 is TGTGCCAGCAGTGAAGACAGGGGGAATGCAGATACGCAGTATTTT.

The chain joins TRBV18 to TRBJ2-1; D ambiguous. Looked up from germline, CDR1 is KGHSH and CDR2 is LQKENI. The CDR3 is 14 residues long. V lost 1 base, J lost 6 bases, and 10 bases lay in between. The CDR3 is CASSPRLGSNEQFF. The CDR3, as DNA: TGTGCCAGCTCACCACGGCTAGGAAGCAATGAGCAGTTCTTC.

The rearrangement joins TRBV7-2 to TRBJ2-3; D may be TRBD2 (6 bases). Germline CDR1 and CDR2: SGHTA and FQGNSA. V was clipped by 1 base and J by 0 bases, with 11 bases between them. CDR3 length equals 16 residues. The chain's CDR3 is CASSLDSGPSTDTQYF. CDR3 bases: TGTGCCAGCAGCTTAGATAGCGGACCTAGCACAGATACGCAGTATTTT.

This chain links TRBV13 with TRBJ2-7; D remains ambiguous. Trimming pared 3 bases from V and 5 bases from J, leaving 8 bases between. Germline V gives CDR1 PRHDT, CDR2 FYEKMQ (reference sequence). The CDR3 is 12 residues long. The CDR3 region is CASSFGPHEQYF. DNA of the CDR3: TGTGCCAGCAGCTTTGGGCCCCACGAGCAGTACTTC.

V gene TRBV4-2 combines with J gene TRBJ1-2, with D tentatively TRBD1 (5 bases). The CDR3 extends over 17 amino acids. V lost 0 bases to trimming and J lost 3 bases, with 17 bases between them. Germline assignment: CDR1 LGHNA and CDR2 YNFKEQ. The CDR3 loop reads CASSQEGGRQSHYGYTF. For the CDR3, the DNA is TGTGCCAGCAGCCAAGAGGGAGGGAGACAGTCGCACTATGGCTACACCTTC.

In its sample, this clone was seen once. The CDR3: CALRGTAGGEQFF. As DNA, the CDR3 is TGTGCCCTCCGGGGGACTGCGGGGGGGGAGCAGTTCTTC. The rearrangement joins TRBV2 to TRBJ2-1; 9 nucleotides agree with TRBD2. The CDR3 extends over 13 amino acids. CDR1 SNHLY and CDR2 FYNNEI come from the germline V gene. The ends lost 11 bases at V and 10 bases at J; junction bases unmatched: 12.

This chain connects TRBV29-1 to TRBJ2-1, with 7 bases lining up with TRBD2. CDR1 SQVTM and CDR2 ANQGSEA come from the germline V gene. J lost 0 bases, V lost 2 bases, and 7 bases had no gene match. The CDR3 is 16 residues long. CDR3 loop: CSVEPTSPSSYNEQFF. The CDR3 DNA follows: TGCAGCGTTGAACCGACTAGCCCCAGCTCCTACAATGAGCAGTTCTTC.

The chain recombines TRBV20-1 with TRBJ1-2; D perhaps matches TRBD1 (6 bases). The CDR3 length is 11 residues. Germline CDR1 is DFQATT and CDR2 is SNEGSKA (reference sequence). The V gene lost 4 bases and the J gene lost 5 bases, with 8 bases spanning the gap. CDR3 sequence: CSAIRGYGYTF. Here the CDR3 DNA reads TGCAGTGCTATAAGGGGGTATGGCTACACCTTC.

CDR3 nucleotides: TGTGCCAGCAGTTCCGGCGGACAGGGGGACGGTGGCTACACCTTC. It is translated as CASSSGGQGDGGYTF. This chain links TRBV28 with TRBJ1-2; 10 bases match TRBD1. The CDR3 covers 15 residues. The germline V gene has CDR1 MDHEN and CDR2 SYDVKM. The V and J ends lost 4 bases and 7 bases, in that order; junction bases with no gene match: 9.

This rearrangement joins TRBV2 to TRBJ1-1; 7 nucleotides align to TRBD1. The CDR3 runs 13 residues. Germline V gene data show CDR1 as SNHLY and CDR2 as FYNNEI. The trim removed 5 bases at V and 5 bases at J, leaving 5 bases unmatched. The DNA of the CDR3 is TGTGCCAGCAGTAGACAGGGCCAAACTGAAGCTTTCTTT. Protein sequence: CASSRQGQTEAFF.

This rearrangement joins TRBV5-1 to TRBJ2-7; 8 bases fit TRBD1. The V gene's germline CDR1 is SGHRS and CDR2 YFSETQ. This CDR3 is built from 14 residues. V lost 7 bases and J lost 7; bases outside the gene matches: 13. The CDR3 DNA sequence: TGCGCCAGCCTCGAGGGGACAGGCGTCTCAGAGCAGTACTTC. Its protein is CASLEGTGVSEQYF.

This clone was seen just once. The chain carries TRBV25-1 and TRBJ1-2; TRBD1 agrees at 11 bases. The CDR3 is 15 residues long. The ends lost 6 bases at V and 7 bases at J; junction bases unmatched: 10. Germline-derived CDR1 and CDR2 are MGHDK and SYGVNS. The CDR3 loop reads CASRGFRDRGAGYTF. CDR3 sequence (DNA): TGTGCCAGCAGGGGCTTTCGGGACAGGGGGGCTGGCTACACCTTC.

In its sample, this clone was seen once. The chain recombines TRBV28 with TRBJ2-5; unclear D gene. The CDR3 length is 13 residues. From germline, CDR1 is MDHEN and CDR2 SYDVKM. V lost 4 bases and J 4 bases, leaving 10 bases between the germline ends. The CDR3 region is CASSSHELETQYF. In DNA form, the CDR3 reads TGTGCCAGCAGTTCTCACGAGTTAGAGACCCAGTACTTC.

This rearrangement joins TRBV4-2 to TRBJ2-5; 7 bases align to TRBD2. The CDR3 contains 14 residues. CDR1 is LGHNA, CDR2 YNFKEQ, per germline. The ends lost 4 bases at V and 5 bases at J; junction bases unmatched: 7. The CDR3 protein is CASSRTSIQETQYF. The DNA for the CDR3 is TGTGCCAGCAGCCGGACTAGTATCCAGGAGACCCAGTACTTC.

The chain links TRBV4-3 to TRBJ2-5, with TRBD2 matching over 11 bases. The CDR3 runs to 15 residues. Trimming took 5 bases from V and 2 from J; bases not matched to a gene: 4. CDR1 LGHNA and CDR2 YSLEER come from the germline V gene. DNA for the CDR3: TGCGCCAGCAGCTATCGACTAGCGGGACAAGAGACCCAGTACTTC. Translation: CASSYRLAGQETQYF.

This rearrangement joins TRBV7-9 to TRBJ2-2, with TRBD2 matching over 7 bases. The CDR3 is 18 amino acids. Losses at the gene ends were 2 bases for V and 0 bases for J; bases not matched to a gene: 9. CDR1 is SEHNR, CDR2 FQNEAQ, per germline (reference sequence). The CDR3 protein is CASSLRVSGLPNTGELFF. The CDR3 DNA sequence: TGTGCCAGCAGCTTACGAGTTAGCGGGCTCCCGAACACCGGGGAGCTGTTTTTT.

The J gene is TRBJ2-1, the V gene TRBV5-4; D possibly corresponds to TRBD2 (5 bases). The V gene lost 4 bases and the J gene lost 6 bases, with 11 bases spanning the gap. The CDR3 contains 13 residues. In germline, CDR1 is SGHNT, CDR2 YYREEE (reference sequence). In DNA, the CDR3 is TGTGCCAGCAGCGCGTCGGGGAGCAATGAGCAGTTCTTC. Amino acid sequence: CASSASGSNEQFF.